These 19 T cell receptor beta chains were all obtained from the same sample, sequenced in a study of beta chain features in type 1 diabetes. Notes on the study in general: TCRB CDR3 length was moderately but significantly reduced in all four CD4+ subsets of Type 1 diabetes patients.

Their target antigens are unknown. The whole isolated RNA underwent reverse transcription, so sequencing captured expressed TCRB transcripts. Sequencing was performed with immunoSEQ multiplex PCR; in TCRdb, only in-frame clones are kept and a portion is missing. The sample shows some 370,000 clones, around 9.6% of them seen only once. Sequencing was done on a sample of central memory CD4+ T cells from blood. All receptors come from a man aged 30 to 39 with type 1 diabetes.

The V call is TRBV30, the J call TRBJ2-2; D gene ambiguous. V dropped 8 bases and J dropped 2 bases, with 9 bases sitting between them. Germline V CDR1 and CDR2: GTSNPN, SVGIG (reference sequence). The CDR3 is 12 amino acids. The CDR3 nucleotides are TGTGCCCCCTGTAGAAACACCGGGGAGCTGTTTTTT. It is translated as CAPCRNTGELFF.

V gene TRBV2 combines with J gene TRBJ1-5, with TRBD1 as a possible D gene (5 bases). CDR1 is SNHLY and CDR2 is FYNNEI in the germline V gene. The V end was cut by 6 bases, the J end by 0 bases, with 6 bases between. This CDR3 spans 13 amino acids. The CDR3 bases are TGTGCCAGCAGGACAGATAGCAATCAGCCCCAGCATTTT. Its protein is CASRTDSNQPQHF. The variable domain in full, completed from reference TRBV2 and TRBJ1-5, reads EPEVTQTPSHQVTQMGQEVILRCVPISNHLYFYWYRQILGQKVEFLVSFYNNEISEKSEIFDDQFSVERPDGSNFTLKIRSTKLEDSAMYFCASRTDSNQPQHFGDGTRLSIL.

This clone was detected a few times. This rearrangement joins TRBV19 to TRBJ2-2, with 7 bases identical to TRBD2. With 6 bases clipped from V and 0 bases from J, the junction kept 4 bases outside the gene matches. Per the germline V gene, CDR1 is LNHDA and CDR2 is SQIVND (reference sequence). This CDR3 contains 15 residues. The CDR3 nucleotides are TGTGCCAGTAGAGGCGGGAGCGCGAACACCGGGGAGCTGTTTTTT. Encoded protein: CASRGGSANTGELFF.

This clone showed up just a few times. V usage is TRBV11-3 and J usage is TRBJ1-3; D remains unclear. CDR3 length: 15 amino acids. V lost 3 bases to trimming and J lost 1 base, with 10 bases between them. Per the germline V gene, CDR1 is SGHNT and CDR2 is YENEEA. The CDR3, as DNA: TGTGCCAGCAGCTTGCTGAGCAATTCTGGAAACACCATATATTTT. Its protein product is CASSLLSNSGNTIYF.

The chain employs TRBV5-4 and TRBJ2-5; TRBD2 aligns across 13 bases. Germline CDR1 SGHNT, CDR2 YYREEE (reference sequence). CDR3 length: 16 residues. V was clipped by 4 bases and J by 5 bases; unmatched bases: 8. CDR3 bases: TGTGCCAGCAGCGCTGTTTCACTAGCGGGAGGGGAGACCCAGTACTTC. It encodes CASSAVSLAGGETQYF.

This clone was seen at least ten times. This chain joins TRBV5-1 and TRBJ1-1; maybe TRBD1 (5 bases). Between the trimmed V and J ends, which lost 2 bases and 0 bases, there was a span of 8 bases. This CDR3 has 14 residues. Germline V gene lookup returns CDR1 SGHRS and CDR2 YFSETQ. The CDR3 protein is CASSLGTVNTEAFF. CDR3 in DNA: TGCGCCAGCAGCTTAGGGACGGTGAACACTGAAGCTTTCTTT.

This clone was picked up one time. The genes are TRBV4-1 and TRBJ1-5; D remains ambiguous. Trimming removed 0 bases at V and 7 bases at J, with 7 bases between. Per the germline V gene, CDR1 is MGHRA and CDR2 is YSYEKL. The CDR3 contains 13 residues. The CDR3 DNA reads TGCGCCAGCAGCCAAGATCAAACGCAGCCCCAGCATTTT. This translates into CASSQDQTQPQHF.

This clone was seen repeatedly, ten times or more. The gene calls are TRBV7-9 and TRBJ2-6; D gene unclear. Trimming removed 7 bases from V and 0 bases from J, with 7 bases in between. The CDR3 is made up of 14 amino acids. From germline, CDR1 is SEHNR and CDR2 FQNEAQ (reference sequence). The CDR3 loop reads CASNGLSGANVLTF. The CDR3 bases are TGTGCCAGCAACGGCCTCTCTGGGGCCAACGTCCTGACTTTC.

The chain carries TRBV7-6 and TRBJ2-7; D unclear. Trimming removed 5 bases from V and 3 bases from J, with 11 bases in between. This CDR3 has 13 residues. Germline V CDR1 and CDR2: SGHVS, FNYEAQ. CDR3 nucleotides: TGTGCCAGCAGCGCCGCCACGGGCTACGAGCAGTACTTC. Translated, it gives CASSAATGYEQYF.

The chain is built from TRBV19 and TRBJ1-5; perhaps TRBD1 as D (5 bases). Trimming left V 1 base short and J 5 bases short, with 12 bases between. This CDR3 region has 15 residues. Germline-derived CDR1 and CDR2 are LNHDA and SQIVND (reference sequence). CDR3 nucleotides: TGTGCCAGTAGTATAGGGGCAGGGCGGGATCAGCCCCAGCATTTT. Its protein is CASSIGAGRDQPQHF. The full variable domain, in which reference TRBV19 and TRBJ1-5 provide the parts outside the CDR3, is DGGITQSPKYLFRKEGQNVTLSCEQNLNHDAMYWYRQDPGQGLRLIYYSQIVNDFQKGDIAEGYSVSREKKESFPLTVTSAQKNPTAFYLCASSIGAGRDQPQHFGDGTRLSIL.

V and J are TRBV14 and TRBJ2-1, with TRBD1 matching 11 bases. Per the germline V gene, CDR1 is SGHDN and CDR2 is FVKESK. There are 15 residues in the CDR3. V was clipped by 5 bases and J by 8 bases; unmatched bases: 8. The CDR3 loop reads CASSGQGAGGDEQFF. As DNA, the CDR3 is TGTGCCAGCAGCGGACAGGGGGCTGGGGGAGATGAGCAGTTCTTC. Variable domain in full (rest from reference TRBV14 and TRBJ2-1): EAGVTQFPSHSVIEKGQTVTLRCDPISGHDNLYWYRRVMGKEIKFLLHFVKESKQDESGMPNNRFLAERTGGTYSTLKVQPAELEDSGVYFCASSGQGAGGDEQFFGPGTRLTVL.

This clone was observed a few times. The chain carries TRBV27 and TRBJ2-7, with TRBD1 identical over 10 bases. The CDR3 sequence is 14 residues long. Germline-derived CDR1 and CDR2 are MNHEY and SMNVEV (reference sequence). Trimming at V came to 6 bases and at J to 6 bases, leaving 8 bases not matched to a gene. The CDR3, as DNA: TGTGCCAGCAGGACCGGGACAGGGGCCCTCGAGCAGTACTTC. Protein sequence: CASRTGTGALEQYF.

This CDR3 is CASSEDGSYEQYF. CDR3 bases: TGTGCCAGCAGTGAGGACGGTTCCTACGAGCAGTACTTC. The chain links TRBV27 to TRBJ2-7; D not certain. CDR1 MNHEY and CDR2 SMNVEV come from the germline V gene (reference sequence). V shed 5 bases and J shed 1 base, with 9 bases lying between them. The CDR3 is made up of 13 amino acids.

The table lists this clone with a few counts. CDR3 loop: CASSRGLGQGTDTQYF. Here the CDR3 DNA reads TGTGCCAGCAGCCGCGGACTAGGTCAGGGGACAGATACGCAGTATTTT. J is TRBJ2-3 and V is TRBV2; TRBD2 might be the D (7 bases). CDR3 length equals 16 residues. V shed 6 bases and J shed 3 bases, with 19 bases lying between them. Germline V gene lookup returns CDR1 SNHLY and CDR2 FYNNEI.

This clone was counted at least ten times. This sequence joins TRBV19 and TRBJ1-5; D is possibly TRBD1 (6 bases). This CDR3 region has 16 residues. Germline CDR1 is LNHDA and CDR2 is SQIVND (reference sequence). V lost 6 bases and J lost 7, with 22 bases in between. DNA for the CDR3: TGTGCCAGTAGCCCTCGACCGGGGACAATAGGGCAGCCCCAGCATTTT. As protein: CASSPRPGTIGQPQHF.

This clone was observed a handful of times. Compared with germline, one end of the junction differs, possibly owing to a read error. Other DNA sequences from this sample encode an identical CDR3 as well. The chain recombines TRBV10-3 with TRBJ1-1, with no clear D. The CDR3 extends over 13 amino acids. CDR1 and CDR2 (germline): ENHRY, SYGVKD. The CDR3 nucleotides read TGTGCCATCAGTGGAAAGGTAAACACTGAGGCTTTCTTT. It encodes CAISGKVNTEAFF.

About this clone itself: A much larger clone sits a single nucleotide away, making a read error possible. Other DNA variants within this sample encode the same CDR3. This sequence joins TRBV4-3 and TRBJ2-4; 9 nucleotides align to TRBD1. The CDR3 length is 15 residues. Trimming at V came to 3 bases and at J to 2 bases, leaving 2 bases not matched to a gene. From germline, CDR1 is LGHNA and CDR2 YSLEER. This CDR3 reads CASSQGQGTKNIQYF. For the CDR3, the DNA is TGCGCCAGCAGCCAGGGACAGGGAACCAAAAACATTCAGTACTTC.

This clone has only a few counts. The chain employs TRBV5-3 and TRBJ2-7; D perhaps matches TRBD1 (6 bases). TRBV5-3 falls under the ORF class, with uncertain function. Trimming removed 0 bases from V and 3 bases from J, with 10 bases in between. The CDR3 covers 14 residues. The CDR3 DNA follows: TGTGCCAGAAGCTTGGAACAGGGAGTCTACGAGCAGTACTTC. It is translated as CARSLEQGVYEQYF.

This clone was counted between two and nine times. The chain combines TRBV28 with TRBJ2-2; TRBD1 agrees at 9 bases. The germline V gene encodes CDR1 MDHEN and CDR2 SYDVKM. This CDR3 region has 16 residues. Trimming cost V 6 bases and J 5 bases; bases outside gene matches: 10. CDR3 sequence (DNA): TGTGCCAGCAGGGCCCCGGGACAGGGTTGGACCGGGGAGCTGTTTTTT. Protein: CASRAPGQGWTGELFF.